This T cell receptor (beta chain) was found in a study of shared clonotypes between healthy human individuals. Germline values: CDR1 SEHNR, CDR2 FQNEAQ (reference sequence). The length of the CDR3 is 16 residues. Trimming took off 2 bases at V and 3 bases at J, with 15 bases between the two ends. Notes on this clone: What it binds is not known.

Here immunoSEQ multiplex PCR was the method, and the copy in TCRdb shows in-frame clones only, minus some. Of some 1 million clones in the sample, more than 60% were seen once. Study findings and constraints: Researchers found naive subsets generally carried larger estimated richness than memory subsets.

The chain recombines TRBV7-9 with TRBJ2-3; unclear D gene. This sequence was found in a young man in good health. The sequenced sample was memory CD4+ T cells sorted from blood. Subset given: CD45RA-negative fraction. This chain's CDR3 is CASSLKSWGVTDTQYF. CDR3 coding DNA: TGTGCCAGCAGCTTAAAAAGTTGGGGTGTGACAGATACGCAGTATTTT. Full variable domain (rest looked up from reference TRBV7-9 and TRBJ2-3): DTGVSQNPRHKITKRGQNVTFRCDPISEHNRLYWYRQTLGQGPEFLTYFQNEAQLEKSRLLSDRFSAERPKGSFSTLEIQRTEQGDSAMYLCASSLKSWGVTDTQYFGPGTRLTVL.